Listed here are 15 T cell receptor beta chains from one sample, sequenced in a study of cytomegalovirus exposure and HLA in healthy donors. Primers: 60 Vbeta forward and 13 Jbeta reverse. Produced via immunoSEQ multiplex PCR; TCRdb's table is partial and in-frame only. The sample yields under 200,000 clones, 81% seen once. Material for sequencing was PBMCs. These TCRs come from a woman between 45 and 65 years old in good health and CMV-seronegative.

This clone was counted only a few times. The chain carries TRBV25-1 and TRBJ2-1, with 13 bases fitting TRBD2. The CDR3 is 16 amino acids. The J segment lost 9 bases and the V segment lost 3 bases, leaving 8 bases of the junction unmatched. The germline V gene has CDR1 MGHDK and CDR2 SYGVNS. The CDR3 bases are TGTGCCAGCAGTGAGTTCAGGACTAGCGGGAGTGGTGAGCAGTTCTTC. Its translation: CASSEFRTSGSGEQFF.

V gene TRBV11-2 combines with J gene TRBJ1-4, with a possible D match to TRBD1 (5 bases). Trimming cost V 5 bases and J 8 bases, with 12 bases left between them. Germline values: CDR1 SGHAT, CDR2 FQNNGV. This CDR3 is built from 13 residues. CDR3 in DNA: TGTGCCAGCAGCCCCGGGGGGGTGGAAAAACTGTTTTTT. This codes for CASSPGGVEKLFF.

The V call is TRBV7-2, the J call TRBJ2-1, with 12 bases matching TRBD2. Germline CDR1 and CDR2: SGHTA and FQGNSA. Trimming cost V 5 bases and J 15 bases; bases outside gene matches: 11. There are 14 residues in the CDR3. The CDR3 sequence is CASSRAGTSGQVFF. CDR3 coding DNA: TGTGCCAGCAGCAGAGCCGGGACTAGCGGGCAGGTGTTCTTC.

This chain uses TRBV19 with TRBJ1-5, with D possibly being TRBD1 (5 bases). Trimming cost V 4 bases and J 3 bases, with 10 bases left between them. This CDR3 region has 14 residues. Looked up from germline, CDR1 is LNHDA and CDR2 is SQIVND (reference sequence). CDR3 loop: CASSTGTSNQPQHF. CDR3 nucleotide sequence: TGTGCCAGTAGTACCGGGACTTCCAATCAGCCCCAGCATTTT. Using reference TRBV19 and TRBJ1-5 for the parts outside the CDR3, the full variable domain is DGGITQSPKYLFRKEGQNVTLSCEQNLNHDAMYWYRQDPGQGLRLIYYSQIVNDFQKGDIAEGYSVSREKKESFPLTVTSAQKNPTAFYLCASSTGTSNQPQHFGDGTRLSIL.

About this clone itself: This sample also contains other DNA sequences that code for the same CDR3. V is TRBV6-5 and J is TRBJ1-5; possible D gene TRBD1, 6 bases. Germline-derived CDR1 and CDR2 are MNHEY and SVGAGI. Trimming removed 0 bases from V and 4 bases from J, with 10 bases in between. The CDR3 spans 15 residues. The DNA of the CDR3 is TGTGCCAGCAGTTACTCGGGGCAGGGGAATCAGCCCCAGCATTTT. Residues: CASSYSGQGNQPQHF.

The chain has TRBV4-1 and TRBJ1-3, with 9 bases matching TRBD1. CDR3 size: 19 residues. Per the germline V gene, CDR1 is MGHRA and CDR2 is YSYEKL. The V and J ends lost 0 bases and 4 bases, in that order; junction bases with no gene match: 13. Here the CDR3 reads CASSQDPNEQGAGGNTIYF. The CDR3 nucleotides are TGCGCCAGCAGCCAAGATCCGAATGAACAGGGGGCAGGAGGAAACACCATATATTTT.

This chain links TRBV9 with TRBJ2-1; perhaps TRBD1 as D (7 bases). The CDR3 is made up of 13 amino acids. V was clipped by 4 bases and J by 7 bases, with 12 bases between them. Germline CDR1 SGDLS, CDR2 YYNGEE. The CDR3 is CASSKTGRNEQFF. The CDR3 coding sequence is TGTGCCAGCAGCAAGACAGGGAGGAATGAGCAGTTCTTC. The whole variable domain, filled in from reference TRBV9 and TRBJ2-1, reads DSGVTQTPKHLITATGQRVTLRCSPRSGDLSVYWYQQSLDQGLQFLIQYYNGEERAKGNILERFSAQQFPDLHSELNLSSLELGDSALYFCASSKTGRNEQFFGPGTRLTVL.

The gene calls are TRBV15 and TRBJ2-1, with 10 bases matching TRBD2. The CDR3 is made up of 16 amino acids. Germline values: CDR1 LNHNV, CDR2 YYDKDF (reference sequence). V was clipped by 2 bases and J by 2 bases; unmatched bases: 3. CDR3 loop: CATSRHTSGAYNEQFF. DNA for the CDR3: TGTGCCACCAGCAGACATACTAGCGGGGCCTACAATGAGCAGTTCTTC.

The chain links TRBV5-1 to TRBJ2-2; 14 bases match TRBD2. CDR1 is SGHRS, CDR2 YFSETQ, per germline. This CDR3 has 18 residues. Trimming removed 9 bases from V and 2 bases from J; junction bases left unmatched: 12. The CDR3 coding sequence is TGCGCCACCCTGCCCGGACTAGCGGGGGGTTTAAACACCGGGGAGCTGTTTTTT. Translated, it gives CATLPGLAGGLNTGELFF.

This chain joins TRBV2 and TRBJ1-2; a weak D match, TRBD1 (6 bases). The germline V gene encodes CDR1 SNHLY and CDR2 FYNNEI. There are 13 residues in the CDR3. The V end was cut by 2 bases, the J end by 6 bases, with 10 bases between. The CDR3 reads CASSENYRDGYTF. The CDR3 DNA follows: TGTGCCAGCAGTGAAAACTACAGGGATGGCTACACCTTC.

The chain employs TRBV11-2 and TRBJ2-1, with 12 positions matching TRBD2. The J segment lost 5 bases and the V segment lost 2 bases, leaving 7 bases of the junction unmatched. The CDR3 totals 17 residues. Germline lookup yields CDR1 SGHAT and CDR2 FQNNGV. The CDR3 region is CASSLLPGLAGHNEQFF. The CDR3 nucleotides read TGTGCCAGCAGCTTATTACCGGGACTAGCGGGCCACAATGAGCAGTTCTTC.

There are a few counts of this clone. The V gene is TRBV9, the J gene TRBJ2-3; tentative D call: TRBD2 (6 bases). The CDR3 has 19 amino acids. V shed 4 bases and J shed 1 base, with 25 bases lying between them. Germline V gene data show CDR1 as SGDLS and CDR2 as YYNGEE. CDR3 residues: CASSSQMGEDSPRTDTQYF. CDR3 coding DNA: TGTGCCAGCAGCTCCCAGATGGGGGAGGACTCGCCCCGCACAGATACGCAGTATTTT.

The chain employs TRBV19 and TRBJ1-2; perhaps TRBD1 as D (6 bases). CDR1 is LNHDA and CDR2 is SQIVND in the germline V gene (reference sequence). The CDR3 is 15 amino acids. V lost 4 bases and J lost 0, with 12 bases in between. The CDR3 is CASSNPRGANYGYTF. The CDR3 region has the DNA TGTGCCAGTAGTAATCCCAGGGGAGCTAACTATGGCTACACCTTC. Supplemented by reference TRBV19 and TRBJ1-2, the full variable domain reads DGGITQSPKYLFRKEGQNVTLSCEQNLNHDAMYWYRQDPGQGLRLIYYSQIVNDFQKGDIAEGYSVSREKKESFPLTVTSAQKNPTAFYLCASSNPRGANYGYTFGSGTRLTVV.

This clone was found once. The rearrangement links TRBV19 to TRBJ2-2; 15 bases are shared with TRBD2. CDR3 length equals 18 residues. CDR1 and CDR2 (germline): LNHDA, SQIVND (reference sequence). The V and J ends lost 6 bases and 5 bases, in that order; junction bases with no gene match: 10. The CDR3 region is CASRTSGTSGRRTGELFF. CDR3 DNA: TGTGCCAGTAGAACTTCCGGGACTAGCGGGAGGCGAACCGGGGAGCTGTTTTTT.

The gene calls are TRBV2 and TRBJ1-1; TRBD1 matches 10 bases. The CDR3 loop spans 15 amino acids. The V gene end was trimmed by 6 bases and the J gene end by 4 bases; junction bases not matched to a gene: 8. Per the germline V gene, CDR1 is SNHLY and CDR2 is FYNNEI. CDR3 residues: CASRAPGQGITEAFF. The CDR3 DNA reads TGTGCCAGCAGAGCCCCGGGACAGGGGATCACTGAAGCTTTCTTT.